The TCR beta chain under discussion was sequenced for a study of CD8 T cells in ankylosing spondylitis. On this clonotype: The junction does not match germline at one end; this may be a read error.

This CDR3 contains 10 residues. Germline CDR1 and CDR2: LNHNV and YYDKDF (reference sequence). MiXCR, run by TCRdb on the 5' RACE reads, gives a single entry per CDR3 protein. Here the sample spans hundreds of thousands of distinct CDR3 sequences, under 8.5% being singletons. The source is a female donor with ankylosing spondylitis or in good health (not recorded which). Sequencing was performed on blood, either unsorted or a sorted T cell fraction (not recorded which). V is TRBV15 and J is TRBJ1-2, with D possibly matching TRBD1 (5 bases). CDR3 sequence: CRVLGNGYTF. The CDR3 DNA reads as TGCAGGGTCTTGGGGAATGGCTACACCTTC.